A selection of T cell receptor beta chains follows, all from one sample in a study of CXCR3-negative and CXCR3-positive naive CD8 T cells. TCRdb re-called the 5' RACE reads; one entry per CDR3 protein, DNA not given. This table lists 7,400 or so distinct CDR3 sequences. Sequencing was carried out using naive CXCR3- CD8+ T cells from blood. All receptors derive from a human donor in good health. Some clones in this sample may be carry-over from other donors' samples. Both conserved end residues are part of each CDR3. Clone size is not always given. Where it is, it says once, few, many or a class for expanded clones.

j_gene	v_gene	abundance	CDR3aa
TRBJ2-1	TRBV29-1	-	CSASRTSMYNEQFF
TRBJ2-7	TRBV11-2	medium-sized	CASSLYGTSTSYEQYF
TRBJ2-7	TRBV7-9	-	CASSLVGAGYEQYF
TRBJ2-7	TRBV29-1	medium-sized	CSVMTGMWAYEQYF
TRBJ2-3	TRBV29-1	-	CSVEALSGDPPIGDTQYF
TRBJ2-7	TRBV14	medium-sized	CASSLRDTYEQYF
TRBJ2-1	TRBV7-6	medium-sized	CASSLAGSNEQFF
TRBJ2-1	TRBV19	-	CASSIPHSSYNEQFF
TRBJ2-3	TRBV29-1	-	CRVEGGQGTHTQYF
TRBJ2-7	TRBV4-1	-	CASSQKNPSGTYEQYF
TRBJ2-1	TRBV27	medium-sized	CASSPYGGFVYNEQFF
TRBJ1-6	TRBV4-1	-	CASSQGGGGSPLHF
TRBJ2-1	TRBV10-1	medium-sized	CASSRDRGPNEQFF
TRBJ1-1	TRBV6-5	medium-sized	CASSYAGNTEAFF
TRBJ2-2	TRBV5-5	-	CASFSVLRAGELFF
TRBJ2-7	TRBV29-1	medium-sized	CSVVRAGQGNYEQYF
TRBJ2-5	TRBV5-1	medium-sized	CASSWGLAGGQETQYF
TRBJ2-7	TRBV4-2	-	CASSHWDSQDNSYEQYF
TRBJ2-3	TRBV28	-	CASSPGTTDTQYF
TRBJ2-5	TRBV4-2	-	CASSQGSRTAGETQYF
TRBJ1-2	TRBV4-1	-	CASSPPVSSNYGYTF
TRBJ2-7	TRBV29-1	-	CSVFSESYEQYF
TRBJ2-1	TRBV29-1	-	CSVEEILLDRDASEQFF
TRBJ1-1	TRBV7-9	medium-sized	CASSLGEIGGTEAFF
TRBJ2-1	TRBV14	-	CASSQSDGRTYNEQFF
TRBJ2-2	TRBV6-5	medium-sized	CASSLGGTPGELFF
TRBJ2-2	TRBV4-1	-	CASSHPRTGAGGELFF
TRBJ2-5	TRBV5-4	medium-sized	CASSFGGVETQYF
TRBJ2-7	TRBV3-1	medium-sized	CASSLLAGGYEQYF
TRBJ1-2	TRBV6-5	medium-sized	CASSYGRTDGYTF
TRBJ2-1	TRBV7-8	medium-sized	CASSFLKTGHNEQFF
TRBJ2-7	TRBV7-2	-	CASSFRGMPYEQYF
TRBJ2-7	TRBV19	-	CASSISSATYEQYF
TRBJ2-3	TRBV11-2	-	CASSPRLRGTDTQYF
TRBJ2-7	TRBV12-3/TRBV12-4	-	CASTLAGEAYEQYF
TRBJ2-2	TRBV29-1	medium-sized	CSVSSLENGELFF
TRBJ2-5	TRBV6-6	-	CASSYSKASETQYF
TRBJ2-7	TRBV12-3/TRBV12-4	medium-sized	CASSLGTGYEQYF
TRBJ2-1	TRBV5-1	-	CASSPGTSPYNEQYF
TRBJ2-1	TRBV11-2	-	CASSSILGTSGPIEQFF
TRBJ2-7	TRBV19	-	CASSLSGTDYEQYF
TRBJ2-1	TRBV6-5	medium-sized	CASSYSTLTSEQFF